This T cell receptor beta chain appears in the sequencing data of a study of Ad26.COV2.S vaccination and SARS-CoV-2 variants (dated by TCRdb to the early 2020s). Background for the entire study: Donors in the vaccine arm were drawn from COV1001, a phase I-IIa trial of Ad26.COV2.S in healthy adults that was multicentre, randomized, double-blind and placebo-controlled. A total of approximately 30 samples were included in the TCR-sequenced set, comprising roughly 19 Ad26.COV2.S vaccine recipients, 5 placebo recipients and 8 SARS-CoV-2 convalescent individuals. Trial participants were randomized into five groups of five, in which low-dose or high-dose Ad26.COV2.S was given once or twice, or placebo was given on both occasions. TCRbeta repertoire sequencing served as the tool for gauging how specific and how broad the SARS-CoV-2-reactive T cell receptors were following Ad26.COV2.S vaccination. Blinding of investigators to trial group allocation was maintained during experiments and outcome assessment. Ad26.COV2.S was administered intramuscularly at 5 x 10^10 or 1 x 10^11 viral particles, either as a single shot or as two shots given 56 days apart.

TCRbeta CDR3 regions were sequenced with the immunoSEQ Assay. After extraction, genomic DNA underwent amplification by bias-controlled multiplex PCR, followed by high-throughput sequencing. As for how the authors treated the data: To quantify the absolute abundance of each unique TCRbeta CDR3 region, sequences were collapsed and filtered. Usable DNA was measured by amplifying reference genes present in all nucleated cells, and TCRbeta template counts were normalized to that usable DNA to estimate T cell fraction. Repertoire TCRs were annotated as SARS-CoV-2-specific by exact matching of V gene, CDR3 amino acid sequence and J gene to a known reactive TCR set. The reference SARS-CoV-2 TCR set was obtained from MIRA and was filtered for enrichment in COVID-19-positive ImmuneCODE repertoires, whereby public or cross-reactive TCRs were removed. Based on the MIRA antigens, annotated TCRs were further analysed at the level of specific ORF or position within ORF. Breadth was defined as the number of annotated unique rearrangements divided by the total number of unique productive rearrangements, and depth was defined as the summed frequency of the annotated unique rearrangements. Two-sided Wilcoxon rank-sum tests were applied when comparing TCR breadth between groups. This is the immuneACCESS table as TCRdb keeps it, with only in-frame sequences that have V and J called. A part of the clones is gone; compared with another copy, unresolved V genes explain less than half, and the rest is unexplained. That table furnishes V, J and clone size, whereas the DNA furnished D and trimming. The sample table lists about 370,000 clones, around 91% of them with a count of one. The ten most abundant clones make up under 2% of the sample.

Compared with germline, V lacks 2 bases and J lacks 0 bases; bases without a gene match: 2. According to the germline V gene, CDR1 reads MRHNA and CDR2 reads SNTAGT. Including the terminal cysteine and phenylalanine, the CDR3 comprises 17 residues. Only the CDR3 DNA stays, 51 bases, in frame from base 1. The sample's treatment or condition label, decoded: roughly 20 received Ad26.COV2.S at low or high dose, single or two shots; 5 received placebo; per-sample allocation not given. For vaccine and placebo recipients, repertoires were sequenced using samples collected on day 63 after the first injection. Between 29 July and 7 August 2020, Cohort 1b enrolled about 27 adults aged 18-55 years at one site in Boston, USA. As a vaccine, Ad26.COV2.S was a replication-incompetent adenovirus type 26 vector that expressed a prefusion-stabilized SARS-CoV-2 spike protein derived from the original Wuhan strain.

This clone was detected a few times. What antigen it recognizes has not been identified. Base-call qualities are not available, and no considerably larger clone is one nucleotide away. The paper as a whole reports these results and caveats: Higher spike-specific TCR breadth was observed in Ad26.COV2.S recipients than in placebo recipients (P = 0.0014). The study was not powered for comparison of responses between vaccine doses or regimens. Comparable non-spike TCR breadth was observed between vaccine and placebo recipients, consistent with only spike being contained in the vaccine. According to the authors, total T cell responses may have been underestimated by the TCR breadth and depth analyses. After vaccination, spike-specific CD8+ and CD4+ T cell responses were reported to show substantial breadth.

In this chain, TRBV6-4 is recombined with TRBJ2-6, and TRBD1 aligns with 9 junction nucleotides. This sequence was found in a person between 18 and 65 years old who received the Ad26.COV2.S COVID-19 vaccine or a placebo. This material consisted of peripheral blood, taken in a trial of Ad26.COV2.S vaccine versus placebo. The CDR3 corresponds to CASSDTTGGSGANVLTF. The DNA reads TGTGCCAGCAGTGACACGACAGGGGGCTCTGGGGCCAACGTCCTGACTTTC.